A single sample gave rise to the 9 T cell receptor beta chains below, sequenced in a study of cytomegalovirus exposure and HLA in healthy donors. PCR employed 60 Vbeta and 13 Jbeta primers. Assay used: immunoSEQ multiplex PCR; TCRdb lists only in-frame clones, some missing. The data hold about 97,000 clones, with around 82% observed a single time. What was sequenced was PBMCs. These receptors all come from a man aged 35 to 55 in good health and CMV-seropositive.

This chain joins TRBV5-6 and TRBJ2-5, with D perhaps TRBD1 (7 bases). This CDR3 region has 18 residues. The germline V gene encodes CDR1 SGHDT and CDR2 YYEEEE. Between the trimmed V and J ends, which lost 1 base and 1 base, there was a span of 20 bases. The chain's CDR3 is CASSLRRDSNKIQETQYF. Here the CDR3 DNA reads TGTGCCAGCAGCTTGAGGAGGGACAGCAACAAAATCCAAGAGACCCAGTACTTC. Full variable domain (missing parts from reference TRBV5-6 and TRBJ2-5): DAGVTQSPTHLIKTRGQQVTLRCSPKSGHDTVSWYQQALGQGPQFIFQYYEEEERQRGNFPDRFSGHQFPNYSSELNVNALLLGDSALYLCASSLRRDSNKIQETQYFGPGTRLLVL.

The chain couples TRBV12-5 to TRBJ1-1, with D tentatively TRBD1 (6 bases). Trimming pared 0 bases from V and 5 bases from J, leaving 13 bases between. The CDR3 contains 15 residues. Germline CDR1 and CDR2: LGHNT and FRNRAP. The CDR3 sequence: CASGLVMAGVTEAFF. The CDR3, as DNA: TGTGCTAGTGGTTTGGTGATGGCAGGGGTTACTGAAGCTTTCTTT.

The V call is TRBV4-1, the J call TRBJ2-3; tentative D call: TRBD2 (7 bases). The germline V and J ends were trimmed by 4 bases and 4 bases, with 18 bases remaining between them. The CDR3 has 16 amino acids. Germline values: CDR1 MGHRA, CDR2 YSYEKL. The CDR3 region has the DNA TGCGCCAGCAGCCCCCCTGGAGAGGGGGGGGCAGATACGCAGTATTTT. It codes for CASSPPGEGGADTQYF.

This clone has just a few counts. J is TRBJ2-5 and V is TRBV9, with D perhaps TRBD2 (6 bases). V gave up 0 bases and J gave up 2 bases, with 20 bases separating them. CDR1 is SGDLS and CDR2 is YYNGEE in the germline V gene. CDR3 length: 18 amino acids. The CDR3 sequence: CASSVGRVRAGPQETQYF. In nucleotides, the CDR3 is TGTGCCAGCAGCGTAGGAAGAGTTCGGGCGGGGCCACAAGAGACCCAGTACTTC.

This chain connects TRBV15 to TRBJ2-3; TRBD2 matches at 10 bases. The CDR3 is 20 residues long. V trimming: 0 bases; J trimming: 0 bases; junction bases outside the gene matches: 12. Germline V gene sequence: CDR1 LNHNV, CDR2 YYDKDF (reference sequence). The CDR3 loop reads CATSREGSGGFSASTDTQYF. The CDR3 DNA follows: TGTGCCACCAGCAGAGAGGGTAGCGGGGGGTTCTCAGCTAGCACAGATACGCAGTATTTT.

CDR3 bases: TGTGCCAGCAAATCCGGGACAGGGGGTCCCGGGGAGCTGTTTTTT. Translated: CASKSGTGGPGELFF. The genes are TRBV2 and TRBJ2-2; 11 positions agree with TRBD1. Germline lookup yields CDR1 SNHLY and CDR2 FYNNEI. This CDR3 is 15 amino acids long. The V segment lost 7 bases and the J segment 6 bases; nucleotides outside the gene matches: 7. Using reference TRBV2 and TRBJ2-2 for the parts outside the CDR3, the full variable domain is EPEVTQTPSHQVTQMGQEVILRCVPISNHLYFYWYRQILGQKVEFLVSFYNNEISEKSEIFDDQFSVERPDGSNFTLKIRSTKLEDSAMYFCASKSGTGGPGELFFGEGSRLTVL.

The V call is TRBV29-1, the J call TRBJ2-5; 7 bases align to TRBD2. Per germline, CDR1 SQVTM and CDR2 ANQGSEA. Unmatched junction bases numbered 2, after V lost 3 bases and J lost 4 bases. This CDR3 comprises 12 residues. Written as DNA, the CDR3 is TGCAGCGTTGACCCGGGAGGAGAGACCCAGTACTTC. Encoded protein: CSVDPGGETQYF.

The chain couples TRBV7-3 to TRBJ1-6, with D possibly TRBD1 on 6 matching bases. The germline gives CDR1 SGHTA, CDR2 FQGTGA. The CDR3 totals 13 residues. V lost 7 bases to trimming and J lost 8 bases, with 12 bases between them. CDR3 DNA sequence: TGTGCCAGCACCCAGGGGCCAGATTCACCCCTCCACTTT. Encoded protein: CASTQGPDSPLHF.

This clone has just one count. The CDR3 DNA reads as TGTGCCAGCAGCTCCACCCGTAACAGGGGGACCGAGCAGTACTTC. This gives the protein CASSSTRNRGTEQYF. The chain carries TRBV13 and TRBJ2-7; TRBD1 aligns across 8 bases. Germline assignment: CDR1 PRHDT and CDR2 FYEKMQ (reference sequence). This CDR3 comprises 15 residues. The trim removed 4 bases at V and 6 bases at J, leaving 11 bases unmatched.